The present T cell receptor beta chain was sequenced within a study of blood T cell repertoires in COVID-19. About the study: PBMCs, B-cell-depleted T cells, or T cells provided the cDNA or gDNA that made up the material.

Germline lookup yields CDR1 LNHDA and CDR2 SQIVND (reference sequence). CDR3 size: 15 residues. Losses at the gene ends were 3 bases for V and 7 bases for J; bases not matched to a gene: 6. TCRdb's copy holds only in-frame clones and misses some; the assay was immunoSEQ multiplex PCR. This sample carries hundreds of thousands of clones, 90% of them seen once, and the ten largest clones take over 0.2%. This receptor was obtained from a woman aged 18-29 years with acute or convalescent COVID-19. J is TRBJ1-6 and V is TRBV19, with TRBD1 matching 7 bases. The material sequenced was peripheral blood. The CDR3 spells CASSIGGGGNSPLHF. CDR3 nucleotides: TGTGCCAGTAGTATTGGAGGGGGCGGCAATTCACCCCTCCACTTT.